This T cell receptor beta chain comes out of a study of blood T cell repertoires in COVID-19. Study context: Sources were T cells, B-cell-depleted T cells, or PBMCs; the material itself was cDNA or gDNA.

Under the authors' procedure: Amplification with reference gene primers provided the estimates of nucleated cell counts. Clones were sequenced by immunoSEQ multiplex PCR, and TCRdb holds only the in-frame ones, with some missing. From that table come the V and J calls and clone size; the DNA was used to work out D and trimming. The profile shows nearly 80,000 clones, 84% of them singletons. The V and J ends lost 7 bases and 4 bases respectively, with 9 bases between them. The CDR3 runs to 12 residues. The chain is built from TRBV12-3 or TRBV12-4 and TRBJ2-3; D remains ambiguous. The receptor comes from a middle-aged man with acute or convalescent COVID-19. Material: peripheral blood. The CDR3: CASTDSSDTQYF. CDR3 coding DNA: TGTGCCAGCACTGATAGCTCAGATACGCAGTATTTT.